This TCR beta chain was observed in a study of T cell changes during pregnancy in multiple sclerosis. Clones were sequenced by immunoSEQ multiplex PCR, and TCRdb holds only the in-frame ones, with some missing. The repertoire consists of roughly 89,000 clones, with approximately 95% occurring once and the leading ten covering more than 1.5%. V was trimmed by 4 bases and J by 2 bases, leaving 13 bases between them. The germline V gene has CDR1 SGHDT and CDR2 YYEEEE. The CDR3 loop spans 15 amino acids. The input for sequencing was peripheral blood, taken after pregnancy. The receptor was derived from a female donor in good health, enrolled as a control in a pregnancy study. V gene TRBV5-6 combines with J gene TRBJ2-1; weak D call: TRBD2 (6 bases). The CDR3 is CASSLAGSTYNEQFF. In DNA, the CDR3 is TGTGCCAGCAGCCTGGCGGGAAGCACCTACAATGAGCAGTTCTTC.